This note documents a single TCR beta chain sequence. What it binds is unknown. Only in-frame clones appear in the TCRdb table, and some are missing; sequencing was by immunoSEQ multiplex PCR. Of over 85,000 clones listed, about 92% are singletons. Described time point: cycle 4 day 1 (C4D1), after five to seven weeks of nivolumab. Every patient had relapsed following autologous stem cell transplantation, and cohorts differed in brentuximab vedotin exposure. Under best response, outcomes were complete response, partial response or progressive disease. The data derive from a study of PD-1 blockade in classical Hodgkin lymphoma. Findings of the study overall: With CD4+ cells, TCR diversity rose significantly by C4D1, but not with CD8+ cells. The authors have not defined what causes the repertoire differences, possibly disease activity or prior therapy. Patients who initiated nivolumab within 1 year of ASCT were excluded.

The clonotype was recovered from a human donor with classical Hodgkin lymphoma. Sequences were derived from peripheral blood mononuclear cells (PBMCs), sampled before the fourth cycle of nivolumab.

CDR3 loop: CASSYSPSTGELFF. The CDR3, as DNA: TGTGCCAGCAGTTACTCCCCCAGTACCGGGGAGCTGTTTTTT. V gene TRBV6-6 combines with J gene TRBJ2-2; D remains ambiguous. The CDR3 has 14 residues. V was pared by 0 bases and J by 5 bases, with 7 bases between. CDR1 is MNHNY and CDR2 is SVGAGI in the germline V gene (reference sequence).